This TCR beta chain originates from a study of blood T cells in healthy people across ages. As regards this clonotype: Its specificity is unknown.

The study's findings and limits: Unsorted PBMC input precluded a conclusive naive versus antigen-experienced comparison. Fewer expanded clones and more diversity marked long-lived versus aged donors.

The CDR3 loop spans 15 amino acids. V was clipped by 4 bases and J by 4 bases, with 11 bases between them. The authors ran a second PCR of roughly 6 to 12 cycles using a sample-barcoded 5' primer and a J-beta primer mix. Every cDNA was tagged by a template-switch adaptor with 12 random nucleotides. TCRdb used MiXCR to reprocess the 5' RACE reads, holding one entry per CDR3 protein. In the table there are around 1.5 million distinct CDR3 sequences, approximately 60% of which are singletons. They isolated at least 6 million PBMCs from each sample. This sequence was found in a man between 18 and 29 years old in good health. The chain is built from TRBV12-3 or TRBV12-4 and TRBJ2-6; D unresolved. Sequencing input: blood. The CDR3: CASSSTLSGANVLTF. DNA of the CDR3: TGTGCCAGCAGTTCTACCCTCTCAGGGGCCAACGTCCTGACTTTC.